The present T cell receptor (beta chain) was sequenced within a study of beta chain features in type 1 diabetes. Broader study findings: The question of HLA type influencing TCRB rearrangement was one that remained unresolved here. cDNA-based reads could over-represent cells with high TCR expression. The naive, central memory and Treg TCRB repertoires looked more alike in patients than they did in healthy donors.

A word on this clone: What it recognizes is unknown.

V gave up 4 bases and J gave up 2 bases, with 15 bases separating them. Germline loops: CDR1 SGHTA, CDR2 FQGTGA. This CDR3 has 16 residues. The whole isolated RNA underwent reverse transcription, so sequencing captured expressed TCRB transcripts. The repertoire was sequenced with immunoSEQ multiplex PCR; TCRdb's copy has only in-frame clones and lacks some. Counted here are 300,000 to 450,000 clones, about 18% occurring once; the ten biggest clones make up under 0.055%. The receptor was isolated from a woman between 18 and 30 years old in good health. The sequencing input was naive CD4+ T cells from blood. The chain carries TRBV7-3 and TRBJ2-1; tentative D call: TRBD2 (5 bases). CDR3 region: CASSSSPREAYNEQFF. The CDR3 nucleotides read TGTGCCAGCAGCTCCTCACCTCGGGAAGCCTACAATGAGCAGTTCTTC.